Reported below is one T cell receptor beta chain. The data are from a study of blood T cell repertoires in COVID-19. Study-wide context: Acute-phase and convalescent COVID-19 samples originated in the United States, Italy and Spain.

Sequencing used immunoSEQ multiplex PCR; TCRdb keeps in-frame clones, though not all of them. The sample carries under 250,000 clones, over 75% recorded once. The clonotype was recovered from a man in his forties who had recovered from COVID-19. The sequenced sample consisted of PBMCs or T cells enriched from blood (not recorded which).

The CDR3 bases are TGTGCCAGCAGCCAAGACACTTCCTCCTACGAGCAGTACTTC. Translation gives CASSQDTSSYEQYF. J is TRBJ2-7 and V is TRBV3-1 (or the pseudogene TRBV3-2); no clear D gene. The germline CDR1 and CDR2 sequences are LGHDT and YNNKEL (reference sequence). This CDR3 region has 14 residues. The V gene lost 0 bases and the J gene lost 0 bases, with 6 bases spanning the gap.